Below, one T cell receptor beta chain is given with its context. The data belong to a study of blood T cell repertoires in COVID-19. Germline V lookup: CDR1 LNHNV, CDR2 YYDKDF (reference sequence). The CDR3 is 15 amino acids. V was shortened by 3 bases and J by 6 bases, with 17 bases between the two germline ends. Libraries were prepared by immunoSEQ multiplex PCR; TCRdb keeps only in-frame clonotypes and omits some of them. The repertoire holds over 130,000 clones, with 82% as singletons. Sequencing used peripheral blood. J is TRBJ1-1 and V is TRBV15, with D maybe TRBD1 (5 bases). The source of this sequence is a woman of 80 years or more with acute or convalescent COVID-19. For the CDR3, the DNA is TGTGCCACCAGCAGGGACACCGGCGCAACCTCTGAAGCTTTCTTT. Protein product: CATSRDTGATSEAFF.